This T cell receptor beta chain was documented in a study of B cell selection in AIRE deficiency. Sequenced by immunoSEQ multiplex PCR; TCRdb stores in-frame clones only, minus some. The top ten clones hold about 1% of a sample with 11,000 to 15,000 clones, just over 90% of them seen once. Of note for this clone: Its antigen remains unidentified. The junction shows a germline mismatch at one end, possibly a read error. Other DNA sequences from this sample encode an identical CDR3 as well.

CDR1 and CDR2 (germline): SGHAT, FQNNGV. This CDR3 has 16 residues. The regulatory T cell sort gate was CD4+CD25hiCD127low/negative. Broader study findings: Healthy donors alone shared about 32% of 3,500 to 4,000 Treg sequences; patients alone about 10%. Approximately 31% of healthy-shared Treg sequences were found among patient Tconv cells.

This clonotype originated in a human donor with AIRE deficiency. The chain recombines TRBV11-2 with TRBJ2-7; unclear D gene. Sequenced sample: Tregs sorted from PBMCs. The CDR3 loop reads CASSLVVTYAAYEQYF. The DNA of the CDR3 is TGTGCCAGCAGCTTAGTCGTGACGTACGCCGCCTACGAACAGTACTTC.